These 10 T cell receptor beta chains were sequenced from one sample in a study of blood T cell repertoires in COVID-19. This table comes from immunoSEQ multiplex PCR, and its TCRdb copy is limited to in-frame clones, with some not included. Of tens of thousands of clones listed, about nine tenths were seen once; the top ten hold over 0.95%. Sequencing used peripheral blood. These receptors all stem from a man between 60 and 70 years old with acute or convalescent COVID-19.

J is TRBJ2-7 and V is TRBV4-2; tentatively, D is TRBD2 (5 bases). Germline lookup yields CDR1 LGHNA and CDR2 YNFKEQ. CDR3 length: 16 amino acids. V was cut by 1 base and J by 2 bases, with 15 bases left in between. CDR3 protein: CASSQVGLAGPYEQYF. CDR3 bases: TGTGCCAGCAGCCAAGTCGGGCTAGCCGGTCCCTACGAGCAGTACTTC.

This chain joins TRBV5-4 and TRBJ2-7, with 8 positions matching TRBD2. From germline, CDR1 is SGHNT and CDR2 YYREEE (reference sequence). The V and J ends lost 1 base and 6 bases, in that order; junction bases with no gene match: 12. There are 16 residues in the CDR3. CDR3 loop: CASSLISAGRAVEQYF. The CDR3 coding sequence is TGTGCCAGCAGCTTGATATCCGCCGGGAGGGCAGTCGAGCAGTACTTC.

The chain uses TRBV6-1 and TRBJ1-5; tentatively, D is TRBD1 (5 bases). Trimming took 2 bases from V and 3 from J, leaving 14 bases between them. CDR1 and CDR2 from the germline V gene are MNHNS and SASEGT. This CDR3 contains 16 residues. CDR3 DNA: TGTGCCAGCAGTGAATACGTCGGGGGAGCCAATCAGCCCCAGCATTTT. Translation: CASSEYVGGANQPQHF.

The chain has TRBV5-4 and TRBJ2-7; 8 bases map to TRBD1. After removal of 0 bases from V and 3 bases from J, the junction contained 5 bases not matched to a gene. This CDR3 region has 15 residues. Germline lookup yields CDR1 SGHNT and CDR2 YYREEE (reference sequence). The CDR3 DNA sequence: TGTGCCAGCAGCTTGGACCAGGGGGCAGGCTACGAGCAGTACTTC. This gives the protein CASSLDQGAGYEQYF.

V is TRBV12-3 or TRBV12-4 and J is TRBJ1-1; D is ambiguous. The CDR3 runs 12 residues. V dropped 7 bases and J dropped 4 bases, with 10 bases sitting between them. The CDR3 DNA sequence: TGTGCCAGCACCCCTCGGGGCACTGAAGCTTTCTTT. Translating gives CASTPRGTEAFF.

The J gene is TRBJ1-1, the V gene TRBV9; no firm D call. V was pared by 2 bases and J by 4 bases, with 12 bases between. This CDR3 spans 14 amino acids. Germline values: CDR1 SGDLS, CDR2 YYNGEE. The CDR3 loop is CASSVGRRVTEAFF. CDR3 DNA: TGTGCCAGCAGCGTCGGTCGGAGGGTCACTGAAGCTTTCTTT. Looking up the rest from reference TRBV9 and TRBJ1-1 gives the full variable domain: DSGVTQTPKHLITATGQRVTLRCSPRSGDLSVYWYQQSLDQGLQFLIQYYNGEERAKGNILERFSAQQFPDLHSELNLSSLELGDSALYFCASSVGRRVTEAFFGQGTRLTVV.

The V and J genes are TRBV2 and TRBJ2-1, with 7 bases matching TRBD2. V lost 6 bases, J lost 9 bases, and 11 bases stayed unmatched. From germline, CDR1 is SNHLY and CDR2 FYNNEI. The CDR3 spans 14 residues. CDR3 bases: TGTGCCAGCAGACCCGGACTAGAAGCGGGTGAGCAGTTCTTC. This gives the protein CASRPGLEAGEQFF.

The V call is TRBV7-9, the J call TRBJ2-3, with 9 bases fitting TRBD2. V shed 5 bases and J 2 bases; nucleotides not matched to a gene: 8. In germline, CDR1 is SEHNR, CDR2 FQNEAQ (reference sequence). The CDR3 spans 16 residues. CDR3 sequence: CASSKQAGGNTDTQYF. The CDR3 DNA sequence: TGTGCCAGCAGCAAACAAGCGGGGGGAAACACAGATACGCAGTATTTT.

V usage is TRBV3-1 (or the pseudogene TRBV3-2) and J usage is TRBJ2-7; a weak D match, TRBD2 (6 bases). CDR3 size: 16 residues. Per the germline V gene, CDR1 is LGHDT and CDR2 is YNNKEL (reference sequence). V shed 0 bases and J shed 9 bases, with 21 bases lying between them. CDR3 loop: CASSQEAGQAPRRQYF. CDR3 coding DNA: TGTGCCAGCAGCCAAGAGGCGGGGCAGGCGCCGAGGAGGCAGTACTTC.

The rearrangement links TRBV12-3 or TRBV12-4 to TRBJ1-2; D call uncertain. The CDR3 has 13 amino acids. With 2 bases removed from V and 4 bases from J, the gap between germline ends came to 8 bases. The CDR3 reads CASSLNSLYGYTF. CDR3 sequence (DNA): TGTGCCAGCAGTTTAAACAGCCTCTATGGCTACACCTTC.